This T cell receptor beta chain is from a study of blood T cells in healthy people across ages (dated by TCRdb to the mid-2010s). In the study overall: In model experiments, template switching captured roughly one uniquely barcoded TCR beta cDNA molecule for every two T cells. The study measured age-related changes in TCR beta repertoire diversity using deep sequencing normalized with unique cDNA molecular identifiers. The donors were split into four age groups: young (average around 15 years), middle-aged (roughly 42), aged (roughly 60) and long-lived (approximately 80). Donors of different ages were randomly distributed across sequencing lanes to avoid experimental bias. Two additional independent replicas of 1 million unique cDNA reads from the same blood draw were analyzed for two donors (one aged 18 to 30 and one aged 80 or older). General conclusions and limits of the study: Compared with the aged group, the long-lived group had more naive CD4+ T cells, fewer expanded clones and increased TCR diversity, a pattern suggesting age selection. Observed TCR beta diversity per million T cells fell roughly linearly with age, and a significant reduction was already apparent by age around 44. Bulk unsorted PBMC profiling prevented conclusive comparison of naive and antigen-experienced compartments. Because donor CMV infection status was unknown, age-related changes in expanded clonotypes were potentially confounded. There was a strong correlation between observed TCR beta diversity and the percentage of naive T cells measured by flow cytometry. Estimates of total diversity based on one million sequenced T cells were considered lower bounds and underestimates.

The library relied on 5' RACE. The instrument given in TCRdb is Illumina HiSeq 2500. A second PCR of about 7 to 12 cycles was run with a J-beta primer mix and a sample-barcoded 5' primer. Each TCR beta cDNA molecule received a unique molecular identifier from a template-switch 5' adaptor carrying 12 random nucleotides. Each sample yielded at least 2.5 million CDR3-containing paired-end reads. First-strand cDNA synthesis was performed from all RNA using the Mint cDNA synthesis kit, with priming by a TRBC-specific oligonucleotide. Following uracil-DNA glycosylase treatment, a first 18-cycle PCR with universal primers M1SS and BC2_uni_R was performed on all cDNA. Per the source publication's procedure: For normalization, 1 million high-quality reads, each with a distinct molecular identifier, were randomly selected from each sample. Reads sharing molecular identifiers were discarded rather than binned into consensus sequences. CDR3 identification, clonotype clustering and error correction used MiTCR with a Q25 quality threshold and the strictest error-elimination algorithm. A nonparametric unseen species model with Euler transformation was used to estimate a lower bound on total TCR beta diversity. TCRdb applied fastp at Q25 and MiXCR to the public reads, then kept only in-frame beta chains. Entries that share a CDR3 protein sequence are merged under the most common genes and DNA. For this entry, the V and J calls and clone size follow TCRdb and not the study's own pipeline. Here the sample has about 1 million distinct CDR3 sequences; 35% to 50% occur a single time. The top ten clones comprise under 20% of the sample.

For this clonotype: The antigen it binds to is not known. Base quality data are lacking; no much larger clone is found one base away.

V and J are truncated by 3 bases and 13 bases respectively, leaving an intervening sequence of 13 bases. From the germline V gene (reference sequence), CDR1 is MNHEY and CDR2 is SMNVEV. Spanning cysteine to phenylalanine, the CDR3 consists of 12 amino acids. Only the CDR3 part of the read is kept: 36 bases, read in frame from the first base. The 39 donors, aged about 6 to 95 years, were systemically healthy Caucasian individuals from Russia. Ten milliliters of peripheral blood were drawn from each donor into EDTA-treated Vacutainer tubes. Ficoll-Paque density-gradient centrifugation was used to isolate PBMCs, with at least 7 million per sample. Trizol reagent was used to extract total RNA from PBMCs, with at least 5.5 micrograms per sample. For every donor, flow cytometry on a PBMC aliquot measured the percentage of naive CD45RAhigh/CD27high T cells.

The chain was built from TRBV27 and TRBJ2-4; the D gene is perhaps TRBD2, on 6 matching bases. The sequencing input was blood. The TCR was taken from a woman in her sixties or seventies in good health. The nucleotide sequence is given as TGTGCCAGCAGTTTGCCGACTAGGGAGCAGTACTTC. It specifies CASSLPTREQYF.